These T cell receptor beta chains were read from a single sample in a study of tumor and adjacent non-tumor tissue in lung cancer. In TCRdb, the multiplex PCR reads were re-called with MiXCR into one record per CDR3 protein. The table records about 85,000 distinct CDR3 sequences, 61% of them present only once. Sequencing was carried out using lung tumor tissue. These receptors were obtained from a man aged 70-80 years with non-small cell lung cancer. Each CDR3 is given with its conserved first and last residue. A D gene is named only where the DNA matches it firmly. Size is stated for part of the rows, as once, few or many counts, or as a class when the clone is expanded.

v_gene: TRBV6-5; d_gene: NA; abundance: NA; j_gene: TRBJ1-5; CDR3aa: CASSYTSYDKGRSNQPQHF; CDR3nt: TGTGCCAGCAGTTACACCTCTTATGACAAGGGTAGAAGCAATCAGCCCCAGCATTTT
v_gene: TRBV20-1; d_gene: TRBD2; abundance: NA; j_gene: TRBJ2-1; CDR3aa: CSAKRGTSGINEQFF; CDR3nt: TGCAGTGCTAAGCGGGGGACTAGCGGGATCAATGAGCAGTTCTTC
v_gene: TRBV11-2; d_gene: NA; abundance: NA; j_gene: TRBJ2-7; CDR3aa: CVSSSGSWRSYEQYF; CDR3nt: TGTGTCAGTAGCTCGGGAAGCTGGAGATCCTACGAGCAGTACTTC
v_gene: TRBV6-8; d_gene: TRBD2; abundance: NA; j_gene: TRBJ2-3; CDR3aa: CASSDQRREGTDTQYF; CDR3nt: TGTGCCAGCAGTGACCAGCGGCGGGAGGGAACAGATACGCAGTATTTT
v_gene: TRBV6-2/TRBV6-3; d_gene: TRBD1; abundance: many; j_gene: TRBJ2-7; CDR3aa: CASSPQGQIYEQYF; CDR3nt: TGTGCCAGCAGTCCCCAGGGACAGATCTACGAGCAGTACTTC
v_gene: TRBV10-2; d_gene: NA; abundance: many; j_gene: TRBJ2-5; CDR3aa: CASRQRRETQYF; CDR3nt: TGCGCCAGCAGGCAACGGCGGGAGACCCAGTACTTC
v_gene: TRBV6-1; d_gene: NA; abundance: many; j_gene: TRBJ1-1; CDR3aa: CASSEGNRAHFTEAFF; CDR3nt: TGTGCCAGCAGTGAAGGGAACAGGGCCCACTTCACTGAAGCTTTCTTT
v_gene: TRBV6-1; d_gene: NA; abundance: NA; j_gene: TRBJ1-1; CDR3aa: CASRELNMNIEAFF; CDR3nt: TGTGCCAGCAGGGAGTTGAACATGAACATTGAAGCTTTCTTT
v_gene: TRBV5-4; d_gene: TRBD1; abundance: NA; j_gene: TRBJ1-1; CDR3aa: CASNLGGGYTEAFF; CDR3nt: TGTGCCAGCAACTTAGGGGGCGGGTATACTGAAGCTTTCTTT
v_gene: TRBV29-1; d_gene: NA; abundance: NA; j_gene: TRBJ2-5; CDR3aa: CSGGIPERTQYF; CDR3nt: TGCAGCGGCGGGATTCCCGAGCGGACCCAATACTTC
v_gene: TRBV6-5; d_gene: NA; abundance: once; j_gene: TRBJ1-5; CDR3aa: CASSYPQGCQPQHF; CDR3nt: TGTGCCAGCAGTTACCCACAGGGTTGTCAGCCCCAGCATTTT
v_gene: TRBV11-2; d_gene: TRBD1; abundance: NA; j_gene: TRBJ2-6; CDR3aa: CASSSPRGRGGSGANALAF; CDR3nt: TGTGCCAGCAGCTCCCCGAGGGGAAGAGGGGGCTCCGGGGCCAACGCCCTGGCTTTC
v_gene: TRBV29-1; d_gene: NA; abundance: many; j_gene: TRBJ2-5; CDR3aa: CSVGQAQETQYF; CDR3nt: TGCAGCGTTGGGCAGGCCCAAGAGACCCAGTACTTC
v_gene: TRBV29-1; d_gene: NA; abundance: many; j_gene: TRBJ2-7; CDR3aa: CSVEERASFEQYF; CDR3nt: TGCAGCGTTGAGGAACGGGCGTCGTTCGAGCAGTACTTC
v_gene: TRBV11-2; d_gene: TRBD1; abundance: NA; j_gene: TRBJ2-5; CDR3aa: CASSPGQGALKTQYF; CDR3nt: TGTGCCAGCAGCCCGGGACAGGGGGCGTTGAAGACCCAGTACTTT
v_gene: TRBV4-1; d_gene: NA; abundance: NA; j_gene: TRBJ2-6; CDR3aa: CASSQDLYGRGTDNSGANVLTF; CDR3nt: TGCGCCAGTAGCCAAGATCTATATGGACGCGGGACAGATAACTCTGGGGCCAACGTCCTGACTTTC
v_gene: TRBV4-1; d_gene: NA; abundance: few; j_gene: TRBJ1-5; CDR3aa: CASSPTFRGDGRNQPQHF; CDR3nt: TGCGCCAGCAGCCCCACATTTAGAGGGGATGGGCGTAATCAGCCCCAGCATTTT
v_gene: TRBV6-5; d_gene: NA; abundance: NA; j_gene: TRBJ2-2; CDR3aa: CASSYPRDTGELFF; CDR3nt: TGTGCCAGCAGTTACCCTAGGGACACCGGGGAGCTGTTTTTT
v_gene: TRBV29-1; d_gene: NA; abundance: NA; j_gene: TRBJ1-5; CDR3aa: CRVEETGLGSENQPQHF; CDR3nt: TGCAGGGTTGAGGAAACAGGGCTGGGCTCTGAAAATCAGCCCCAGCATTTT
v_gene: TRBV6-5; d_gene: TRBD2; abundance: few; j_gene: TRBJ2-5; CDR3aa: CASSYERGGRETQYF; CDR3nt: TGTGCCAGCAGTTACGAGCGGGGGGGGCGGGAGACCCAGTACTTC
v_gene: TRBV4-2; d_gene: NA; abundance: NA; j_gene: TRBJ2-5; CDR3aa: CDSSLGGRETRYF; CDR3nt: TGTGATAGCAGCCTCGGGGGGCGAGAGACCCGGTACTTC
v_gene: TRBV11-2; d_gene: NA; abundance: NA; j_gene: TRBJ1-5; CDR3aa: CASSPGLAGPLGTGTQHF; CDR3nt: TGTGCCAGCAGCCCTGGACTAGCGGGGCCCTTGGGCACAGGTACGCAGCATTTT
v_gene: TRBV6-5; d_gene: NA; abundance: NA; j_gene: TRBJ2-2; CDR3aa: CASGGQWAARELFF; CDR3nt: TGTGCCAGCGGTGGGCAGTGGGCCGCCAGGGAGCTGTTTTTT
v_gene: TRBV29-1; d_gene: NA; abundance: NA; j_gene: TRBJ2-5; CDR3aa: CSTVLTPETQYF; CDR3nt: TGCAGCACTGTTCTGACTCCGGAGACCCAGTACTTC
v_gene: TRBV28; d_gene: NA; abundance: NA; j_gene: TRBJ2-5; CDR3aa: CAITPLAGQIVSAQYF; CDR3nt: TGTGCCATCACCCCCCTCGCGGGCCAAATCGTTTCGGCCCAGTACTTC
v_gene: TRBV11-2; d_gene: NA; abundance: NA; j_gene: TRBJ2-7; CDR3aa: CASSTDGVYEQYF; CDR3nt: TGTGCCAGCAGCACCGACGGGGTCTACGAGCAGTATTTC
v_gene: TRBV4-1; d_gene: TRBD1; abundance: many; j_gene: TRBJ2-1; CDR3aa: CASSHPGQGGEQFF; CDR3nt: TGCGCCAGCAGCCACCCGGGACAGGGCGGTGAGCAGTTCTTC
v_gene: TRBV6-1; d_gene: NA; abundance: NA; j_gene: TRBJ2-3; CDR3aa: CASSPAGIGADTQFF; CDR3nt: TGTGCCAGCAGTCCGGCGGGGATAGGTGCAGATACGCAGTTTTTT
v_gene: TRBV11-2; d_gene: NA; abundance: NA; j_gene: TRBJ2-7; CDR3aa: CASSLCFQGEREKYF; CDR3nt: TGTGCCAGCAGCTTATGCTTCCAGGGTGAACGCGAGAAGTACTTC
v_gene: TRBV7-9; d_gene: NA; abundance: NA; j_gene: TRBJ2-5; CDR3aa: CASSRHRGQETQYF; CDR3nt: TGTGCCAGCAGCCGGCATAGGGGACAAGAGACCCAGTACTTC
v_gene: TRBV29-1; d_gene: NA; abundance: NA; j_gene: TRBJ2-3; CDR3aa: CSAEPEGLDTQYF; CDR3nt: TGCAGCGCTGAGCCGGAAGGGCTAGATACGCAGTATTTT
v_gene: TRBV11-2; d_gene: NA; abundance: NA; j_gene: TRBJ1-3; CDR3aa: CASSPLSHGAGNTIYF; CDR3nt: TGTGCCAGCAGCCCCCTCAGCCATGGGGCCGGAAACACCATATATTTT
v_gene: TRBV6-5; d_gene: NA; abundance: NA; j_gene: TRBJ1-5; CDR3aa: CASSYTRASQPQQF; CDR3nt: TGTGCCAGCAGTTACACGAGGGCCAGTCAGCCCCAGCAATTT
v_gene: TRBV11-1; d_gene: NA; abundance: NA; j_gene: TRBJ2-5; CDR3aa: CASSPRYRFFETQYF; CDR3nt: TGTGCCAGCAGCCCCCGCTACAGGTTTTTTGAGACCCAGTACTTC
v_gene: TRBV5-8; d_gene: NA; abundance: NA; j_gene: TRBJ1-5; CDR3aa: CASSLDEGGQTQHF; CDR3nt: TGTGCTAGCAGCTTGGACGAAGGAGGTCAGACCCAGCATTTT
v_gene: TRBV6-1; d_gene: NA; abundance: many; j_gene: TRBJ2-1; CDR3aa: CASSEQISGSYNEQFF; CDR3nt: TGTGCCAGCAGTGAACAGATTAGCGGCTCCTACAATGAGCAGTTCTTC
v_gene: TRBV5-4; d_gene: TRBD2; abundance: NA; j_gene: TRBJ2-3; CDR3aa: CASSLLAGGLDTLYF; CDR3nt: TGTGCCAGCAGCTTGTTAGCGGGAGGACTAGATACGCTGTATTTT
v_gene: TRBV7-8; d_gene: NA; abundance: few; j_gene: TRBJ2-7; CDR3aa: CARSLGQSYEQYF; CDR3nt: TGTGCCAGGAGCTTAGGGCAGTCCTACGAGCAGTACTTC
v_gene: TRBV6-5; d_gene: NA; abundance: NA; j_gene: TRBJ1-3; CDR3aa: CASRYGSPGNTVYF; CDR3nt: TGTGCCAGCAGATATGGGTCCCCAGGAAACACCGTATATTTT
v_gene: TRBV10-3; d_gene: NA; abundance: NA; j_gene: TRBJ2-3; CDR3aa: CAIGNQVTVTQYF; CDR3nt: TGTGCCATCGGAAACCAGGTAACAGTTACGCAGTATTTT
v_gene: TRBV12-3/TRBV12-4; d_gene: NA; abundance: NA; j_gene: TRBJ2-5; CDR3aa: CASSPGVKTQYF; CDR3nt: TGTGCCAGTAGCCCGGGGGTGAAGACCCAGTACTTC
v_gene: TRBV5-1; d_gene: NA; abundance: few; j_gene: TRBJ2-1; CDR3aa: CASRLGGERYNEQFF; CDR3nt: TGCGCCAGCCGCTTAGGCGGGGAGCGCTACAATGAGCAGTTCTTC
v_gene: TRBV5-4; d_gene: TRBD2; abundance: NA; j_gene: TRBJ2-1; CDR3aa: CTSSFFGRGGKSPNEQFF; CDR3nt: TGTACCAGCAGCTTCTTTGGGCGGGGGGGAAAATCCCCCAATGAGCAGTTCTTC